This is a list of T cell receptor beta chains from one sample in a study of blood T cell repertoires in COVID-19. The method was immunoSEQ multiplex PCR; TCRdb's version includes in-frame clones alone and lacks a portion of them. The data show fewer than 250,000 clones, approximately 86% seen once. Input material: PBMCs or T cells enriched from blood (not recorded which). All receptors come from a woman aged 45-60 years with acute COVID-19. The CDR3 runs from the conserved cysteine through the conserved F or W. The D gene is left open where the match is weak. The size of a clone is reported for some rows only, either as once, few or many, or as a class for expanded clones.

>TRBJ2-4|TRBV2|TRBD1|once
TGTGCCAGCAGCGCCCGACAGGGGAGAAATGCCAAAAACATTCAGTACTTC
CASSARQGRNAKNIQYF
>TRBJ1-2|TRBV6-1|-|once
TGTGCCAGCAGTGAATGGGCTGGGTACGGTTCTGGCTACACCTTC
CASSEWAGYGSGYTF
>TRBJ2-2|TRBV7-2|TRBD2|-
TGTGCCAGCAGCTCCTCCGGGACTAGGAACACCGGGGAGCTGTTTTTT
CASSSSGTRNTGELFF
>TRBJ2-1|TRBV7-2|TRBD2|once
TGTGCCAGCAGCCCCGGGGGGGGCGCCCCTAGCTCCTACAATGAGCAGTTCTTC
CASSPGGGAPSSYNEQFF
>TRBJ1-2|TRBV30|-|many
TGTGCCTGGAGTGTAACCCGGGTGTCCTATGGCTACACCTTC
CAWSVTRVSYGYTF
>TRBJ2-7|TRBV15|TRBD1|-
TGTGCCACCAGCAGCTTCCCGGGACAGGCCTACGAGCAGTACTTC
CATSSFPGQAYEQYF
>TRBJ2-3|TRBV3-1/TRBV3-2|TRBD2|-
TGTGCCAGCAGCCTCCATAGCGGGAGTAGCACAGATACGCAGTATTTT
CASSLHSGSSTDTQYF
>TRBJ1-3|TRBV7-6|TRBD1|-
TGTGCCAGCAGCTTAGGGGGACAGGGAGGCACTGGAAACACCATATATTTT
CASSLGGQGGTGNTIYF
>TRBJ2-1|TRBV27|-|-
TGTGCCAGCAGTTACACCTTGACTGGAGACAATGAGCAGTTCTTC
CASSYTLTGDNEQFF
>TRBJ2-5|TRBV2|-|-
TGTGCCAGCAGTGCTTTGACAGAACAAGAGACCCAGTACTTC
CASSALTEQETQYF
>TRBJ2-7|TRBV19|TRBD1|-
TGTGCCAGTAGTCTACACGGGACAGGGTCCTACGAGCAGTACTTC
CASSLHGTGSYEQYF
>TRBJ1-3|TRBV30|-|-
TGTGCCTGGAGTGCCCTAGGGGCTTGGAGAAACACCATATATTTT
CAWSALGAWRNTIYF
>TRBJ2-3|TRBV6-1|-|-
TGTGCCAGCAGTGAATGGAGTGGTAGAGATACGCAGTATTTT
CASSEWSGRDTQYF
>TRBJ1-5|TRBV30|-|few
TGTGCCTGGAATGCAGATAGCAATCAGCCCCAGCATTTT
CAWNADSNQPQHF
>TRBJ2-7|TRBV7-6|TRBD2|-
TGTGCCAGCAGCTTAGGATCAGCGGGAGCCACCTACGAGCAGTACTTC
CASSLGSAGATYEQYF
>TRBJ2-2|TRBV6-4|TRBD1|-
TGTGCCAGCAGTGACACGGGACAGGGTAACGGGGAGCTGTTTTTT
CASSDTGQGNGELFF